What follows are 9 T cell receptor beta chains derived from one specimen sequenced in a study of blood T cell repertoires in COVID-19. TCRdb's table, derived via immunoSEQ multiplex PCR, lists solely in-frame clones and lacks some. Among about 170,000 clones, approximately 87% were seen once, and the ten largest hold approximately 9.9%. The sequenced material came from peripheral blood. The receptor source for this set is a woman aged 55-70 years with COVID-19, enrolled during active disease.

J is TRBJ1-6 and V is TRBV6-5; TRBD1 matches 7 bases. Germline CDR1 MNHEY, CDR2 SVGAGI. The CDR3 sequence is 14 residues long. V was pared by 6 bases and J by 10 bases, with 9 bases of the junction left unmatched. As DNA, the CDR3 is TGTGCCAGCAGGCCAACAGGGGAAACGTCACCCCTCCACTTT. This translates into CASRPTGETSPLHF.

This rearrangement joins TRBV5-6 to TRBJ2-2, with D possibly TRBD1 on 6 matching bases. CDR3 length: 15 residues. Germline-derived CDR1 and CDR2 are SGHDT and YYEEEE. V lost 4 bases and J 0 bases, leaving 10 bases between the germline ends. The CDR3 coding sequence is TGTGCCAGCAGCCCCGGACAGTCGAACACCGGGGAGCTGTTTTTT. It specifies CASSPGQSNTGELFF.

This sequence joins TRBV7-9 and TRBJ1-4, with 10 bases aligning to TRBD1. Germline CDR1 and CDR2: SEHNR and FQNEAQ (reference sequence). V dropped 1 base and J dropped 2; count of bases not matched to a gene: 4. The CDR3 is made up of 17 amino acids. This CDR3 reads CASSLGTGGVTNEKLFF. CDR3 DNA sequence: TGTGCCAGCAGCTTAGGGACAGGGGGAGTGACTAATGAAAAACTGTTTTTT.

This chain joins TRBV25-1 and TRBJ2-7, with a weak D call TRBD2 (5 bases). This CDR3 spans 13 amino acids. Trimming removed 8 bases at V and 3 bases at J, with 14 bases between. Germline CDR1 and CDR2: MGHDK and SYGVNS. CDR3 loop: CASGRGPHYEQYF. The CDR3 bases are TGTGCCAGCGGCCGCGGGCCTCACTACGAGCAGTACTTC.

V and J are TRBV7-8 and TRBJ1-2, with D perhaps TRBD1 (5 bases). There are 13 residues in the CDR3. Germline V gene sequence: CDR1 SGHVS, CDR2 FQNEAQ. V shed 7 bases and J shed 8 bases, with 17 bases lying between them. The DNA of the CDR3 is TGTGCCAGCAACGTGCCGGGGGGTCAGGGCTACACCTTC. This encodes CASNVPGGQGYTF.

This clone was seen once. V is TRBV12-3 or TRBV12-4 and J is TRBJ1-2, with D unclear. This CDR3 is 12 amino acids long. Between the trimmed V and J ends, which lost 7 bases and 6 bases, there was a span of 12 bases. CDR3 in amino acids: CASTRTEDGYTF. For the CDR3, the DNA is TGTGCCAGCACCAGGACGGAGGATGGCTACACCTTC.

V is TRBV18 and J is TRBJ2-7; TRBD1 aligns across 11 bases. Losses at the gene ends were 3 bases for V and 3 bases for J; bases not matched to a gene: 7. This CDR3 spans 16 amino acids. Looked up from germline, CDR1 is KGHSH and CDR2 is LQKENI. The CDR3 nucleotides are TGTGCCAGCTCACCGATTCGGACAGGGGGCGGCTACGAGCAGTACTTC. Protein sequence: CASSPIRTGGGYEQYF.

The V and J genes are TRBV6-5 and TRBJ2-7, with D maybe TRBD1 (6 bases). The length of the CDR3 is 13 residues. Germline loops: CDR1 MNHEY, CDR2 SVGAGI. The germline V and J ends were trimmed by 8 bases and 4 bases, with 15 bases remaining between them. CDR3: CASQGTARYEQYF. The CDR3 DNA reads as TGTGCCAGCCAGGGGACCGCCCGTTACGAGCAGTACTTC.

This clone was recorded once. V gene TRBV9 combines with J gene TRBJ2-7; perhaps TRBD2 as D (6 bases). Deletions cut 0 bases from V and 5 bases from J, with 15 bases between. This CDR3 contains 15 residues. Germline V gene lookup returns CDR1 SGDLS and CDR2 YYNGEE. CDR3 sequence: CASSVGRDPIHEQYF. The CDR3 DNA reads as TGTGCCAGCAGCGTAGGGCGGGACCCCATCCACGAGCAGTACTTC.